Following are 14 T cell receptor beta chains from one sample sequenced in a study of glioma-infiltrating T cells after dendritic cell vaccination. Assay used: immunoSEQ multiplex PCR; TCRdb lists only in-frame clones, some missing. The sample contains about 92,000 clones, over 75% of which appear only once. The input for sequencing was blood, taken before dendritic cell vaccination. The receptors stem from a human donor with glioblastoma.

This clone appeared a single time. The CDR3 nucleotides are TGTGCCAGCAGCCCAAACTACCTCAATGAGCAGTTCTTC. It codes for CASSPNYLNEQFF. The rearrangement uses TRBV9 and TRBJ2-1; D unclear. CDR1 and CDR2 from the germline V gene are SGDLS and YYNGEE. Trimming took 4 bases from V and 6 from J, leaving 11 bases between them. The CDR3 covers 13 residues.

This clone showed up just a few times. This chain connects TRBV9 to TRBJ1-4; possibly TRBD1 for D (5 bases). The germline V gene encodes CDR1 SGDLS and CDR2 YYNGEE. V was trimmed by 3 bases and J by 6 bases, leaving 24 bases between them. The CDR3 runs 18 residues. The CDR3 here is CASSAKPGLSRRYEKLFF. Written as DNA, the CDR3 is TGTGCCAGCAGCGCCAAACCGGGACTGAGTCGGCGGTATGAAAAACTGTTTTTT. Drawing the rest from reference TRBV9 and TRBJ1-4, the complete variable domain is DSGVTQTPKHLITATGQRVTLRCSPRSGDLSVYWYQQSLDQGLQFLIQYYNGEERAKGNILERFSAQQFPDLHSELNLSSLELGDSALYFCASSAKPGLSRRYEKLFFGSGTQLSVL.

The chain links TRBV28 to TRBJ2-7; D possibly corresponds to TRBD2 (6 bases). CDR1 is MDHEN, CDR2 SYDVKM, per germline. The CDR3 extends over 20 amino acids. Trimming left V 5 bases short and J 0 bases short, with 29 bases between. The CDR3 sequence is CASSPGLRVPTKPSSYEQYF. The CDR3 DNA sequence: TGTGCCAGCAGTCCGGGACTGAGGGTCCCAACAAAGCCTAGCTCCTACGAGCAGTACTTC.

This clone is a singleton in its sample. The CDR3 here is CASSESLGGGTEAFF. CDR3 nucleotide sequence: TGTGCCAGCAGTGAGTCCCTAGGTGGCGGAACTGAAGCTTTCTTT. The chain links TRBV27 to TRBJ1-1; D not certain. This CDR3 region has 15 residues. Trimming took off 5 bases at V and 5 bases at J, with 18 bases between the two ends. Germline V lookup: CDR1 MNHEY, CDR2 SMNVEV (reference sequence).

The chain couples TRBV29-1 to TRBJ1-1, with D perhaps matching TRBD1 (5 bases). Germline CDR1 and CDR2: SQVTM and ANQGSEA. The CDR3 is 13 amino acids. Trimming shortened V by 8 bases and J by 1 base, and 14 bases separated the two germline ends. DNA of the CDR3: TGCAGCAGCCTGGACATCCCGAACACTGAAGCTTTCTTT. The encoded protein is CSSLDIPNTEAFF.

The chain is built from TRBV6-5 and TRBJ1-4; D ambiguous. CDR1 and CDR2 (germline): MNHEY, SVGAGI. V gave up 2 bases and J gave up 8 bases, with 12 bases separating them. The CDR3 runs to 14 residues. The CDR3 loop is CASSYDPPGEKLFF. The CDR3 nucleotides are TGTGCCAGCAGTTACGACCCTCCCGGGGAAAAACTGTTTTTT.

In its sample, this clone was seen many times. A junction end diverges from the germline sequence, so it may reflect a read error. This chain joins TRBV29-1 and TRBJ1-1; 7 nucleotides align to TRBD1. The CDR3 contains 15 residues. CDR1 is SQVTM, CDR2 ANQGSEA, per germline. The CDR3 sequence: CSVEAGTAINTEAFF. The CDR3 DNA reads as TGCAGCGTCGAAGCCGGGACAGCGATAAACACTGAAGCTTTCTTT. The variable domain in full, with the rest retrieved from reference TRBV29-1 and TRBJ1-1, is SAVISQKPSRDICQRGTSLTIQCQVDSQVTMMFWYRQQPGQSLTLIATANQGSEATYESGFVIDKFPISRPNLTFSTLTVSNMSPEDSSIYLCSVEAGTAINTEAFFGQGTRLTVV.

The chain couples TRBV11-2 to TRBJ1-2, with D hard to call. In germline, CDR1 is SGHAT, CDR2 FQNNGV. CDR3 length: 14 amino acids. V lost 5 bases, J lost 3 bases, and 13 bases lay in between. CDR3 DNA: TGTGCCAGCAGCGCGGGGAGCTTCGACTATGGCTACACCTTC. It specifies CASSAGSFDYGYTF.

This clone was seen once. The V call is TRBV18, the J call TRBJ1-1, with a weak D call TRBD1 (6 bases). This CDR3 spans 13 amino acids. The V end lost 6 bases, the J end lost 1 base, and 9 bases lay between the germline ends. Germline-derived CDR1 and CDR2 are KGHSH and LQKENI. The CDR3, as DNA: TGTGCCAGCTCGCGGACAGAGAACACTGAAGCTTTCTTT. Translated, it gives CASSRTENTEAFF. Based on the CDR3 plus reference TRBV18 and TRBJ1-1, the full variable domain is NAGVMQNPRHLVRRRGQEARLRCSPMKGHSHVYWYRQLPEEGLKFMVYLQKENIIDESGMPKERFSAEFPKEGPSILRIQQVVRGDSAAYFCASSRTENTEAFFGQGTRLTVV.

The rearrangement joins TRBV7-2 to TRBJ2-1; 8 nucleotides line up with TRBD1. The germline V gene encodes CDR1 SGHTA and CDR2 FQGNSA. The CDR3 length is 15 residues. Trimming cost V 8 bases and J 1 base; bases outside gene matches: 7. Here the CDR3 reads CASGTDRGSYNEQFF. As DNA, the CDR3 is TGTGCCAGCGGAACCGACAGGGGTTCCTACAATGAGCAGTTCTTC.

This chain connects TRBV11-2 to TRBJ2-7, with 8 bases identical to TRBD2. V dropped 1 base and J dropped 6; count of bases not matched to a gene: 5. The CDR3 loop spans 14 amino acids. CDR1 is SGHAT, CDR2 FQNNGV, per germline. The CDR3 sequence is CASSLVGLAGEQYF. The CDR3 DNA is TGTGCCAGCAGCTTAGTCGGGCTAGCGGGCGAGCAGTACTTC.

CDR3 in amino acids: CSVAVGVAENYNEQFF. In DNA, the CDR3 is TGCAGCGTTGCAGTTGGCGTGGCGGAAAACTACAATGAGCAGTTCTTC. The chain combines TRBV29-1 with TRBJ2-1; D is unresolved. CDR3 size: 16 residues. Deletions cut 4 bases from V and 3 bases from J, with 19 bases between. The germline V gene encodes CDR1 SQVTM and CDR2 ANQGSEA.

This clone came up once. This sequence joins TRBV9 and TRBJ2-1; D remains ambiguous. With 0 bases removed from V and 5 bases from J, the gap between germline ends came to 6 bases. The CDR3 runs to 13 residues. CDR1 is SGDLS and CDR2 is YYNGEE in the germline V gene. Here the CDR3 DNA reads TGTGCCAGCAGCGTAGGGCTGAACAATGAGCAGTTCTTC. It translates to CASSVGLNNEQFF.

This chain uses TRBV5-1 with TRBJ1-1; 9 bases map to TRBD1. The CDR3 is made up of 15 amino acids. V gave up 4 bases and J gave up 2 bases; unmatched junction bases: 6. Per germline, CDR1 SGHRS and CDR2 YFSETQ. The CDR3 bases are TGCGCCAGCAGCCCGGGACAGGGAGGCAACACTGAAGCTTTCTTT. Its protein is CASSPGQGGNTEAFF.